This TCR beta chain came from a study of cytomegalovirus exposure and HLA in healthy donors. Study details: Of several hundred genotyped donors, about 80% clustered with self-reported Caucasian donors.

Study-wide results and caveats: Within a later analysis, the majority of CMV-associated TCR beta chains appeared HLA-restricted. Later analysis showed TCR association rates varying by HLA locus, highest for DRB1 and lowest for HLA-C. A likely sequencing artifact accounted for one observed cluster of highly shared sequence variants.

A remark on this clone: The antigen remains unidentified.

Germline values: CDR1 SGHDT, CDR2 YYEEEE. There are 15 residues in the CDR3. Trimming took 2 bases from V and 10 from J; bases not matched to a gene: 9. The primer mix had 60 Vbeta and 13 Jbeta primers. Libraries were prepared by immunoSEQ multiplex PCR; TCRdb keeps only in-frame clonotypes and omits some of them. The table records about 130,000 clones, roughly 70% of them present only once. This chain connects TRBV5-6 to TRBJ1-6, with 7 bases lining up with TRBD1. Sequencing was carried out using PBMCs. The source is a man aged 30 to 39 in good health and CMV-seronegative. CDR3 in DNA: TGTGCCAGCAGCTTCCAGACAGGGTTTTTCTCACCCCTCCACTTT. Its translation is CASSFQTGFFSPLHF.